Listed below are T cell receptor beta chains from one sample, sequenced in a study of cytomegalovirus exposure and HLA in healthy donors. Assay: immunoSEQ multiplex PCR; the TCRdb copy retains only in-frame clones and omits some. This sample yields about 120,000 clones, of which about 80% are seen a single time; around 8% belongs to the top ten. Sequencing was carried out using PBMCs. The receptors come from a female donor in good health and CMV-seropositive. Each CDR3 is given with its conserved first and last residue.

TRBJ1-4 TRBV6-1 CASSGSTGGVQKLFF
TRBJ2-7 TRBV6-1 CASTQDSYYEQYF
TRBJ2-5 TRBV27 CASSFRGAQETQYF
TRBJ1-2 TRBV29-1 CSVASGPNYGYTF
TRBJ2-5 TRBV9 CASSVGAGAHQETQYF
TRBJ1-1 TRBV19 CASSTGTGVTEAFF
TRBJ1-5 TRBV9 CASSVGTGKQPQHF
TRBJ2-2 TRBV6-5 CASRDDRAGELFF
TRBJ2-1 TRBV7-2 CASSVNLNQGEQFF
TRBJ1-4 TRBV30 CAWSPGQAFNEKLFF
TRBJ1-2 TRBV27 CASSPDRANYGYTF
TRBJ2-7 TRBV5-1 CASSLGFSQRDISYEQYF
TRBJ1-1 TRBV9 CASSVGGRNTEAFF
TRBJ1-5 TRBV6-6 CASSGRWGSNQPQHF
TRBJ2-7 TRBV5-1 CASSLEGQGLNEQYF
TRBJ2-1 TRBV19 CASSMRATSRNEQFF
TRBJ2-3 TRBV7-3 CASSALGGRQYF
TRBJ2-3 TRBV19 CASSCDSPAADTQYF
TRBJ1-2 TRBV9 CASSGTGGIPLYGYTF
TRBJ2-3 TRBV5-1 CASSLDGSGGAGTDTQYF
TRBJ1-1 TRBV19 CASSILGTGGNTEAFF
TRBJ2-5 TRBV7-9 CASSFGTVYETQYF
NA TRBV28 CASRVGEYYEQYF
TRBJ2-1 TRBV5-1 CASSLDRMDNEQFF
TRBJ1-5 TRBV6-6 CASRGRGDNQPQHF
TRBJ2-3 TRBV5-6 CASSLRGRTDTQYF
TRBJ1-1 TRBV6-5 CASLSGKNTEAFF
TRBJ1-1 TRBV19 CASSRAGSGQGALEAFF
TRBJ1-1 TRBV5-4 CASSWGTGLEAFF
TRBJ2-7 TRBV6-5 CASSRGPISYEQYF
TRBJ2-1 TRBV29-1 CSVDGTSGGRLNEQFF
TRBJ1-2 TRBV6-1 CASRGQFGYTF
TRBJ2-3 TRBV6-5 CASRSSSTDTQYF
TRBJ1-2 TRBV5-1 CASSYSGTGQYGYTF
TRBJ2-5 TRBV7-6 CASSLGPTGGVIQETQYF
TRBJ1-2 TRBV25-1 CASNYQGDYGYTF
TRBJ2-2 TRBV15 CATSRDYKTGKTGELFF
TRBJ1-3 TRBV4-2 CASSQTGLSGNTIYF
TRBJ2-1 TRBV7-8 CASSLGAGGNNEQFF
TRBJ1-5 TRBV7-8 CASSSRDTHVWPQHF
TRBJ2-7 TRBV28 CASSPSGASRAYEQYF
TRBJ2-2 TRBV6-1 CASTKKGENGELFF